These 25 T cell receptor beta chains originate from one sample sequenced in a study of vaccination effects on CD4 cells after COVID-19. After less than 11 days in culture, the CD4+ T cells were isolated. Some clones are missing from TCRdb's copy, which holds only in-frame ones; the method was immunoSEQ multiplex PCR. The sample shows about 74,000 clones, roughly 80% of them seen only once. No antigen has been assigned to these receptors. Source: CD4+ T cells from PBMCs cultured without peptide, taken before COVID-19 vaccination. The receptors shown here come from a human donor who received a COVID-19 vaccine.

The V and J genes are TRBV12-3 or TRBV12-4 and TRBJ1-1; D perhaps matches TRBD1 (5 bases). V gave up 6 bases and J gave up 6 bases, with 14 bases separating them. The CDR3 extends over 13 amino acids. CDR3 residues: CASSGGTTPEAFF. The DNA for the CDR3 is TGTGCCAGCAGCGGGGGGACGACCCCTGAAGCTTTCTTT.

The chain recombines TRBV10-3 with TRBJ2-1, with 11 bases that match TRBD1. Germline V gene data show CDR1 as ENHRY and CDR2 as SYGVKD. With V trimmed by 5 bases and J by 6 bases, 6 bases remained unmatched. This CDR3 has 15 residues. The CDR3 nucleotides are TGTGCCATCAGTTTTGGGACAGGGGGGCTCAATGAGCAGTTCTTC. This sequence encodes CAISFGTGGLNEQFF.

The chain couples TRBV28 to TRBJ1-4; tentatively, D is TRBD1 (5 bases). The CDR3 extends over 12 amino acids. V lost 8 bases, J lost 7 bases, and 11 bases lay in between. Germline values: CDR1 MDHEN, CDR2 SYDVKM. The CDR3 coding sequence is TGTGCCAGCTCGGCTGGGGGTGAAAAACTGTTTTTT. It encodes CASSAGGEKLFF.

Notes on this clone: This sample also contains other DNA sequences that code for the same CDR3. The chain recombines TRBV6-1 with TRBJ1-2; D may be TRBD1 (5 bases). Germline V gives CDR1 MNHNS, CDR2 SASEGT. The CDR3 totals 13 residues. Deletions cut 1 base from V and 4 bases from J, with 7 bases between. CDR3 DNA sequence: TGTGCCAGCAGTGAAGTGGGGGGCTATGGCTACACCTTC. This gives the protein CASSEVGGYGYTF.

The rearrangement links TRBV6-5 to TRBJ2-2, with no clear D. The germline V gene encodes CDR1 MNHEY and CDR2 SVGAGI. This CDR3 contains 13 residues. V lost 4 bases, J lost 2 bases, and 5 bases lay in between. The CDR3 DNA follows: TGTGCCAGCAGTTCCAGTAACACCGGGGAGCTGTTTTTT. Translated, it gives CASSSSNTGELFF.

The CDR3 coding sequence is TGTGCCAGCACCATGACTAGCGGGGGGCCAAGAGTGGAGACCCAGTACTTC. It yields the protein CASTMTSGGPRVETQYF. The V call is TRBV6-7, the J call TRBJ2-5, with TRBD2 matching over 13 bases. TRBV6-7 is flagged as an ORF with uncertain function. There are 17 residues in the CDR3. With V trimmed by 7 bases and J by 5 bases, 13 bases remained unmatched.

This sequence joins TRBV4-3 and TRBJ1-1; D gene uncertain. V dropped 0 bases and J dropped 9 bases, with 8 bases sitting between them. Germline CDR1 reads LGHNA; CDR2 reads YSLEER. The CDR3 has 12 amino acids. For the CDR3, the DNA is TGCGCCAGCAGCCAAGAGAGTACTCAAGCTTTCTTT. Its translation: CASSQESTQAFF.

The chain employs TRBV11-2 and TRBJ1-2; D unclear. The germline V gene encodes CDR1 SGHAT and CDR2 FQNNGV. The CDR3 extends over 12 amino acids. Trimming cost V 4 bases and J 8 bases, with 11 bases left between them. DNA for the CDR3: TGTGCCAGCAGCTCCGAGGGTAGCGGCTACACCTTC. Protein product: CASSSEGSGYTF. Variable domain in full (rest from reference TRBV11-2 and TRBJ1-2): EAGVAQSPRYKIIEKRQSVAFWCNPISGHATLYWYQQILGQGPKLLIQFQNNGVVDDSQLPKDRFSAERLKGVDSTLKIQPAKLEDSAVYLCASSSEGSGYTFGSGTRLTVV.

The chain recombines TRBV7-2 with TRBJ2-2, with TRBD2 identical over 10 bases. Per the germline V gene, CDR1 is SGHTA and CDR2 is FQGNSA. The V gene end was trimmed by 5 bases and the J gene end by 3 bases; junction bases not matched to a gene: 6. This CDR3 spans 16 amino acids. The CDR3 coding sequence is TGTGCCAGCAGCCTCCTAGCGGGGGTTGACACCGGGGAGCTGTTTTTT. Amino acids: CASSLLAGVDTGELFF.

V usage is TRBV7-2 and J usage is TRBJ2-3, with D possibly TRBD1 on 6 matching bases. The ends were cut back, 5 bases at V and 7 bases at J, with 25 bases in the middle. Germline V CDR1 and CDR2: SGHTA, FQGNSA. This CDR3 comprises 17 residues. CDR3 protein: CASSPYRVTGGPHTQYF. The CDR3 DNA is TGTGCCAGCAGCCCCTATCGGGTTACTGGGGGCCCCCATACGCAGTATTTT.

This chain uses TRBV29-1 with TRBJ2-2; D is unclear. There are 11 residues in the CDR3. V was trimmed by 5 bases and J by 6 bases, leaving 7 bases between them. Germline V lookup: CDR1 SQVTM, CDR2 ANQGSEA. The CDR3 reads CSVLLPGELFF. In DNA form, the CDR3 reads TGCAGCGTTTTACTCCCCGGGGAGCTGTTTTTT.

The rearrangement uses TRBV7-7 and TRBJ2-5; perhaps TRBD2 as D (6 bases). The CDR3 is 14 amino acids. V was cut by 5 bases and J by 4 bases, with 14 bases left in between. The germline V gene has CDR1 SSHAT and CDR2 FNYEAQ (reference sequence). Written as DNA, the CDR3 is TGTGCCAGCAGCCCCATGCGGGGCCTAGAGACCCAGTACTTC. It codes for CASSPMRGLETQYF.

A single count supports this clone. The rearrangement links TRBV10-1 to TRBJ1-1, with D maybe TRBD1 (6 bases). CDR1 is WNHNN and CDR2 is SYGVQD in the germline V gene (reference sequence). Trimming pared 5 bases from V and 1 base from J, leaving 8 bases between. The CDR3 runs to 13 residues. The CDR3 protein is CASSTGQNTEAFF. CDR3 bases: TGCGCCAGCAGTACGGGACAGAACACTGAAGCTTTCTTT.

The chain recombines TRBV12-3 or TRBV12-4 with TRBJ2-2; D is ambiguous. CDR3 length equals 12 residues. Between the trimmed V and J ends, which lost 4 bases and 5 bases, there was a span of 5 bases. CDR3 loop: CASSYRTGELFF. The DNA of the CDR3 is TGTGCCAGCAGTTACAGAACCGGGGAGCTGTTTTTT.

The V call is TRBV2, the J call TRBJ1-5; D may be TRBD1 (5 bases). Looked up from germline, CDR1 is SNHLY and CDR2 is FYNNEI. The V gene lost 4 bases and the J gene lost 3 bases, with 7 bases spanning the gap. The length of the CDR3 is 13 residues. The DNA for the CDR3 is TGTGCCAGCAGTGGACAGCCCAATCAGCCCCAGCATTTT. Amino acids: CASSGQPNQPQHF.

This clone has just one count. This chain connects TRBV2 to TRBJ1-1; the D is unclear. Germline V gene sequence: CDR1 SNHLY, CDR2 FYNNEI. Trimming left V 8 bases short and J 1 base short, with 8 bases between. The CDR3 runs 12 residues. The CDR3 spells CASRWANTEAFF. The CDR3 DNA reads as TGTGCCAGCCGGTGGGCGAACACTGAAGCTTTCTTT.

This chain uses TRBV6-5 with TRBJ2-7, with 8 bases fitting TRBD1. The V gene end was trimmed by 1 base and the J gene end by 0 bases; junction bases not matched to a gene: 2. There are 15 residues in the CDR3. Germline V lookup: CDR1 MNHEY, CDR2 SVGAGI. For the CDR3, the DNA is TGTGCCAGCAGTTACTACAGGGGGAGCTCCTACGAGCAGTACGTC. It yields the protein CASSYYRGSSYEQYV.

The V gene is TRBV28, the J gene TRBJ2-7; D gene uncertain. Trimming shortened V by 4 bases and J by 6 bases, and 19 bases separated the two germline ends. The CDR3 sequence is 15 residues long. Germline CDR1 and CDR2: MDHEN and SYDVKM. The CDR3 sequence: CASSSPLSARSEQYV. The DNA for the CDR3 is TGTGCCAGCAGTTCCCCTCTTTCGGCCCGCTCCGAGCAGTACGTC.

The chain combines TRBV5-8 with TRBJ1-1, with 7 bases lining up with TRBD1. V gave up 7 bases and J gave up 3 bases; unmatched junction bases: 9. This CDR3 comprises 14 residues. Per the germline V gene, CDR1 is SGHTS and CDR2 is YDEGEE. CDR3 sequence: CASPTTGSDTEAFF. The CDR3 coding sequence is TGTGCCAGCCCAACGACAGGGTCGGACACTGAAGCTTTCTTT. Variable domain in full (rest from reference TRBV5-8 and TRBJ1-1): EAGVTQSPTHLIKTRGQQATLRCSPISGHTSVYWYQQALGLGLQFLLWYDEGEERNRGNFPPRFSGRQFPNYSSELNVNALELEDSALYLCASPTTGSDTEAFFGQGTRLTVV.

The chain links TRBV6-4 to TRBJ2-3; D unclear. Trimming took 0 bases from V and 4 from J, leaving 5 bases between them. The CDR3 has 13 residues. Looked up from germline, CDR1 is MRHNA and CDR2 is SNTAGT. The CDR3 loop reads CASSDSFADTQYF. In DNA, the CDR3 is TGTGCCAGCAGTGACTCTTTCGCAGATACGCAGTATTTT.

The rearrangement uses TRBV7-2 and TRBJ2-2; 9 bases map to TRBD2. After removal of 5 bases from V and 7 bases from J, the junction contained 14 bases not matched to a gene. The germline V gene has CDR1 SGHTA and CDR2 FQGNSA. The CDR3 runs to 17 residues. As DNA, the CDR3 is TGTGCCAGCAGCCCCGACTGGGCGGGGGGGCGACACGGGGAGCTGTTTTTT. As protein: CASSPDWAGGRHGELFF.

V gene TRBV6-5 combines with J gene TRBJ2-2; 9 bases are shared with TRBD2. The CDR3 runs 15 residues. The V segment lost 5 bases and the J segment 3 bases; nucleotides outside the gene matches: 4. Germline lookup yields CDR1 MNHEY and CDR2 SVGAGI. The CDR3 bases are TGTGCCAGCAGTCTAGCGGGGATATACACCGGGGAGCTGTTTTTT. Its protein product is CASSLAGIYTGELFF.

This rearrangement joins TRBV6-5 to TRBJ2-1, with 7 positions matching TRBD2. CDR1 is MNHEY, CDR2 SVGAGI, per germline. With V trimmed by 2 bases and J by 4 bases, 8 bases remained unmatched. The CDR3 is made up of 16 amino acids. The CDR3 DNA is TGTGCCAGCAGTTACGCCCCGGGGGGAGGTTACAATGAGCAGTTCTTC. Protein product: CASSYAPGGGYNEQFF.

The V call is TRBV11-2, the J call TRBJ2-3; D gene ambiguous. The CDR3 consists of 12 residues. Germline CDR1 and CDR2: SGHAT and FQNNGV. With 0 bases removed from V and 5 bases from J, the gap between germline ends came to 3 bases. The CDR3 DNA is TGTGCCAGCAGCTTAGACCGAGATACGCAGTATTTT. This translates into CASSLDRDTQYF.

At least ten counts were recorded for this clone. Within the sample, other DNA sequences also encode this same CDR3. V is TRBV12-3 or TRBV12-4 and J is TRBJ1-1, with unresolved D. The CDR3 has 11 residues. The V end lost 2 bases, the J end lost 6 bases, and 4 bases lay between the germline ends. In DNA form, the CDR3 reads TGTGCCAGCAGTTTATTCGCTGAAGCTTTCTTT. This translates into CASSLFAEAFF.